Listed below are T cell receptor beta chains from one sample, sequenced in a study of blood T cell repertoires in COVID-19. This table comes from immunoSEQ multiplex PCR, and its TCRdb copy is limited to in-frame clones, with some not included. The data contain some 100,000 clones, approximately 80% of them singletons. The sample was peripheral blood. The receptors stem from a human donor in a cohort sampled during active COVID-19. Each CDR3 is given with its conserved first and last residue. Fields, in order: clone size, V gene, J gene, D gene, CDR3 DNA, CDR3 protein. D genes are given only for firm matches. Some rows have no size entry. The others give once, few or many, or a class for an expanded clone.

.	TRBV5-1	TRBJ2-7	.	TGCGCCAGCAGCTTAACAGGGATCCTCTACGAGCAGTACTTC	CASSLTGILYEQYF
.	TRBV27	TRBJ1-4	TRBD1	TGTGCCAGCAGTCCCGGGACAGGGCGGGGGGAAAAACTGTTTTTT	CASSPGTGRGEKLFF
once	TRBV24-1	TRBJ2-7	TRBD2	TGTGCCACCCAGCGGGGGGCCCTCTACGAGCAGTACTTC	CATQRGALYEQYF
.	TRBV13	TRBJ2-3	TRBD2	TGTGCCAGCAGCTTCCGGACTAGCGGGGATACGCAGTATTTT	CASSFRTSGDTQYF
.	TRBV6-5	TRBJ1-2	TRBD1	TGTGCCAGCAGTCCTGACAGGGGGTATGGCTACACCTTC	CASSPDRGYGYTF
.	TRBV11-2	TRBJ1-1	.	TGTGCCAGCAGCTTATTGCCCGGCACTGAAGCTTTCTTT	CASSLLPGTEAFF
.	TRBV30	TRBJ2-5	TRBD1	TGTGCCTGGAGCTCCGGGACAGGGCTGGCAGAGACCCAGTACTTC	CAWSSGTGLAETQYF
.	TRBV10-2	TRBJ2-6	.	TGCGCCAGCAAGAGGACAGACAGCTCTGGGGCCAACGTCCTGACTTTC	CASKRTDSSGANVLTF
.	TRBV10-2	TRBJ1-5	TRBD1	TGCGCCAGCATGGGGACAGGGGGCAATCAGCCCCAGCATTTT	CASMGTGGNQPQHF
.	TRBV29-1	TRBJ2-5	TRBD1	TGCAGCGTTTCGGGACAGCTCCCGATCCAAGAGACCCAGTACTTC	CSVSGQLPIQETQYF
.	TRBV11-1	TRBJ2-3	.	TGTGCCAGCAGCCACACAGGGTCTAGGGGGACAGATACGCAGTATTTT	CASSHTGSRGTDTQYF
once	TRBV2	TRBJ2-7	.	TGTGCCAGCGTGCAGGGCTACGAGCAGTACTTC	CASVQGYEQYF
.	TRBV9	TRBJ1-4	TRBD1	TGTGCCAGCAGTCCCGCCGGGACAGCGAGTGAAAAACTGTTTTTT	CASSPAGTASEKLFF